This T cell receptor (beta chain) was retrieved from a study of cytomegalovirus exposure and HLA in healthy donors. Study-wide findings and caveats: The CMV antigen specificity of a few CMV-associated chains was confirmed through in vitro analysis. A link between a missense DCLRE1C variant and TCR beta V- and J-gene trimming emerged from a later analysis. There were about 160 TCR beta chains listed as cytomegalovirus-associated.

The CDR3 has 16 residues. Germline V CDR1 and CDR2: MDHEN, SYDVKM. V gave up 6 bases and J gave up 4 bases; unmatched junction bases: 8. PCR was performed using 60 Vbeta and 13 Jbeta primers. The assay was immunoSEQ multiplex PCR, and TCRdb's table has in-frame clones only and misses some. Of about 88,000 clones listed, 90% were seen once; the top ten hold approximately 2.3%. Worth noting for this clone: Its antigen is still unknown.

This chain joins TRBV28 and TRBJ2-7; 14 nucleotides match TRBD2. Sequences were obtained from PBMCs. The clonotype comes from a man between 18 and 35 years old in good health and CMV-seronegative. The chain's CDR3 is CASRSQGLAGAYEQYF. The CDR3, as DNA: TGTGCCAGCAGAAGCCAGGGACTAGCGGGAGCTTACGAGCAGTACTTC.